These 29 T cell receptor beta chains originate from one sample sequenced in a study of beta chain features in type 1 diabetes. Study-wide points: Shortening that was moderate but significant affected the TCRB CDR3s of Type 1 diabetes patients in all four CD4+ subsets.

For these receptors, no antigen is known. Investigators reverse transcribed all isolated RNA, so they sequenced expressed TCRB transcripts. Data came from immunoSEQ multiplex PCR; TCRdb stores just in-frame clones and leaves some out. The top ten hold roughly 2.5% of the sample, which has 120,000 or so clones, 17% seen once. The sequencing input was central memory CD4+ T cells from blood. These receptors were taken from a young man with type 1 diabetes.

The chain joins TRBV7-8 to TRBJ2-3; the D gene is possibly TRBD2 (6 bases). V lost 3 bases, J lost 8 bases, and 12 bases lay in between. The CDR3 consists of 13 residues. Germline V CDR1 and CDR2: SGHVS, FQNEAQ. Written as DNA, the CDR3 is TGTGCCAGCAGCTTTAGTATCGGGGGTACGCAGTATTTT. Amino acid sequence: CASSFSIGGTQYF.

J is TRBJ2-2 and V is TRBV25-1; D might be TRBD1 or TRBD2, each matching 6 bases. This CDR3 has 15 residues. CDR1 is MGHDK, CDR2 SYGVNS, per germline. Trimming shortened V by 5 bases and J by 5 bases, and 15 bases separated the two germline ends. The CDR3 sequence is CASSPRVGGTGELFF. The CDR3, as DNA: TGTGCCAGCAGTCCCAGGGTAGGGGGGACCGGGGAGCTGTTTTTT.

This clone came up a few times. This rearrangement joins TRBV29-1 to TRBJ2-7; D uncertain. Trimming stripped 4 bases from V and 5 bases from J, with 9 bases between. The CDR3 spans 11 residues. Looked up from germline, CDR1 is SQVTM and CDR2 is ANQGSEA. CDR3 region: CSVGSLDEQYF. CDR3 DNA sequence: TGCAGCGTTGGATCGTTGGACGAGCAGTACTTC.

The rearrangement joins TRBV9 to TRBJ1-1, with unresolved D. The CDR3 has 15 residues. Trimming took off 0 bases at V and 4 bases at J, with 13 bases between the two ends. The germline CDR1 and CDR2 sequences are SGDLS and YYNGEE. The CDR3 DNA is TGTGCCAGCAGCGTAGGAGTAGTTAGAACCACTGAAGCTTTCTTT. Its translation is CASSVGVVRTTEAFF.

J is TRBJ1-1 and V is TRBV6-5; possible D gene TRBD1, 5 bases. With 5 bases removed from V and 8 bases from J, the gap between germline ends came to 15 bases. CDR3 length: 13 residues. Germline V gene sequence: CDR1 MNHEY, CDR2 SVGAGI. The CDR3 protein is CASSPWGEREAFF. The DNA for the CDR3 is TGTGCCAGCAGTCCTTGGGGGGAGAGGGAAGCTTTCTTT.

This clone was found a few times. CDR3 nucleotide sequence: TGTGCCAGCACCCACCTCCCGGGGGCTGCCTACGAGCAGTACTTC. Translating gives CASTHLPGAAYEQYF. The chain recombines TRBV6-6 with TRBJ2-7; the D call may be TRBD1 or TRBD2 (6 bases each). The length of the CDR3 is 15 residues. Trimming left V 7 bases short and J 2 bases short, with 18 bases between. Germline CDR1 reads MNHNY; CDR2 reads SVGAGI (reference sequence).

Here the CDR3 DNA reads TGCGCCAGCAGCCCGGGACTAGCGGGAACAGATACGCAGTATTTT. This encodes CASSPGLAGTDTQYF. The chain is built from TRBV5-1 and TRBJ2-3; the match to TRBD2 covers 13 bases. Germline CDR1 reads SGHRS; CDR2 reads YFSETQ. V lost 4 bases to trimming and J lost 3 bases; unmatched junction nucleotides: 2. The CDR3 has 15 residues.

The chain is built from TRBV6-6 and TRBJ1-2, with a possible D match to TRBD1 (5 bases). V was trimmed by 6 bases and J by 8 bases, leaving 10 bases between them. This CDR3 is 11 amino acids long. Germline assignment: CDR1 MNHNY and CDR2 SVGAGI (reference sequence). The CDR3 sequence: CASSERDGYTF. DNA of the CDR3: TGTGCCAGCAGCGAAAGGGACGGCTACACCTTC.

The chain has TRBV4-2 and TRBJ1-6, with D possibly being TRBD1 (5 bases). The CDR3 covers 22 residues. V lost 0 bases and J lost 0, with 24 bases in between. Looked up from germline, CDR1 is LGHNA and CDR2 is YNFKEQ. CDR3 in DNA: TGTGCCAGCAGCCAAGATCGTCTTATACGGGGGTTGGGGAGCTCCTATAATTCACCCCTCCACTTT. This gives the protein CASSQDRLIRGLGSSYNSPLHF.

This clone was observed a few times. V gene TRBV5-1 combines with J gene TRBJ1-1, with a weak D call TRBD1 (5 bases). Trimming cost V 2 bases and J 0 bases, with 17 bases left between them. This CDR3 has 17 residues. Looked up from germline, CDR1 is SGHRS and CDR2 is YFSETQ. Written as DNA, the CDR3 is TGCGCCAGCAGCTTTGATGGCAGAACAGGCTTGAACACTGAAGCTTTCTTT. Residues: CASSFDGRTGLNTEAFF.

This clone came up a few times. The DNA of the CDR3 is TGTGCCAGCAGAAGGGCCCAGAGCTCCTACAATGAGCAGTTCTTC. Amino acid sequence: CASRRAQSSYNEQFF. This chain joins TRBV2 and TRBJ2-1; no clear D gene. Germline V gene data show CDR1 as SNHLY and CDR2 as FYNNEI. The ends were cut back, 6 bases at V and 0 bases at J, with 12 bases in the middle. The CDR3 runs to 15 residues.

The rearrangement uses TRBV7-3 and TRBJ2-2, with 10 positions matching TRBD1. Germline V CDR1 and CDR2: SGHTA, FQGTGA. The CDR3 has 16 residues. Losses at the gene ends were 5 bases for V and 7 bases for J; bases not matched to a gene: 10. The chain's CDR3 is CASSLLGQGISGELFF. CDR3 sequence (DNA): TGTGCCAGCAGCCTGTTGGGACAGGGGATTAGCGGGGAGCTGTTTTTT.

The chain uses TRBV9 and TRBJ2-7; D remains unclear. V lost 3 bases and J 6 bases, leaving 13 bases between the germline ends. There are 13 residues in the CDR3. Looked up from germline, CDR1 is SGDLS and CDR2 is YYNGEE. The DNA of the CDR3 is TGTGCCAGCAGCGAGGGCCCAGGATCCGAGCAGTACTTC. Translating it yields CASSEGPGSEQYF.

In this sample, this clone turned up a few times. The CDR3 loop is CASSSSGTISYF. Written as DNA, the CDR3 is TGTGCCAGCTCCTCCTCAGGGACAATATCGTACTTC. This chain uses TRBV18 with TRBJ2-4, with D tentatively TRBD1 (6 bases). Germline V lookup: CDR1 KGHSH, CDR2 LQKENI. CDR3 length: 12 residues. V gave up 6 bases and J gave up 15 bases, with 18 bases separating them.

V usage is TRBV14 and J usage is TRBJ1-2, with D possibly matching TRBD1 (6 bases). Germline V gene data show CDR1 as SGHDN and CDR2 as FVKESK. CDR3 size: 16 residues. V was cut by 3 bases and J by 1 base, with 15 bases left in between. CDR3 sequence: CASSQVNWDINYGYTF. As DNA, the CDR3 is TGTGCCAGCAGCCAGGTGAACTGGGACATTAACTATGGCTACACCTTC.

The chain employs TRBV20-1 and TRBJ2-1, with D possibly being TRBD1 (6 bases). The CDR3 runs 11 residues. The V gene's germline CDR1 is DFQATT and CDR2 SNEGSKA (reference sequence). The V end was cut by 6 bases, the J end by 8 bases, with 11 bases between. CDR3 nucleotides: TGCAGTGCCCAGGGGCGGGATGAGCAGTTCTTC. It codes for CSAQGRDEQFF.

In the case of this clone: A much larger clone differs by one base, so this may be a read error. V and J are TRBV7-2 and TRBJ2-3; D remains unclear. V lost 3 bases and J lost 2, with 0 bases in between. The V gene's germline CDR1 is SGHTA and CDR2 FQGNSA. This CDR3 is built from 11 residues. The chain's CDR3 is CASSFTDTQYF. The CDR3 bases are TGTGCCAGCAGCTTCACAGATACGCAGTATTTT.

The chain combines TRBV28 with TRBJ2-3; 8 positions match TRBD1. CDR3 length: 15 residues. Germline loops: CDR1 MDHEN, CDR2 SYDVKM. The V segment lost 4 bases and the J segment 1 base; nucleotides outside the gene matches: 4. The DNA of the CDR3 is TGTGCCAGCAGTTATACAGGGGGTCGCACAGATACGCAGTATTTT. It is translated as CASSYTGGRTDTQYF. Using reference TRBV28 and TRBJ2-3 for the parts outside the CDR3, the full variable domain is DVKVTQSSRYLVKRTGEKVFLECVQDMDHENMFWYRQDPGLGLRLIYFSYDVKMKEKGDIPEGYSVSREKKERFSLILESASTNQTSMYLCASSYTGGRTDTQYFGPGTRLTVL.

This clone has at least ten counts. The sample carries other DNA sequences with the same CDR3. The rearrangement links TRBV29-1 to TRBJ2-1, with unresolved D. Deletions cut 7 bases from V and 1 base from J, with 17 bases between. Looked up from germline, CDR1 is SQVTM and CDR2 is ANQGSEA. The CDR3 is 15 amino acids. CDR3 DNA sequence: TGCAGCGGTTTAGGTTGGACGGTGTCCTACAATGAGCAGTTCTTC. Translating gives CSGLGWTVSYNEQFF.

This clone has only a few counts. V and J are TRBV19 and TRBJ2-5; 7 bases are a match to TRBD1. The last part of the DNA fits TRBJ2-7 better; the J call may be wrong. CDR1 LNHDA and CDR2 SQIVND come from the germline V gene (reference sequence). The CDR3 length is 14 residues. The CDR3: CASSMTGKDHEQYF. The CDR3 DNA reads as TGTGCCAGTAGTATGACAGGGAAAGACCACGAGCAGTACTTC.

CDR3 in amino acids: CAISRSRDNTDTQYF. CDR3 DNA: TGTGCCATCAGTCGATCCCGGGATAACACAGATACGCAGTATTTT. V is TRBV10-3 and J is TRBJ2-3; TRBD2 is a possible D gene (5 bases). V lost 5 bases to trimming and J lost 2 bases, with 14 bases between them. The germline gives CDR1 ENHRY, CDR2 SYGVKD. The CDR3 consists of 15 residues.

The V and J genes are TRBV7-2 and TRBJ2-2; D uncertain. Germline V gene sequence: CDR1 SGHTA, CDR2 FQGNSA. V lost 4 bases and J 2 bases, leaving 2 bases between the germline ends. The CDR3 loop spans 12 amino acids. The CDR3 sequence is CASSSNTGELFF. The CDR3 nucleotides read TGTGCCAGCAGCTCAAACACCGGGGAGCTGTTTTTT.

The chain uses TRBV15 and TRBJ2-7, with D unclear. Looked up from germline, CDR1 is LNHNV and CDR2 is YYDKDF (reference sequence). The CDR3 is 16 residues long. Trimming cost V 3 bases and J 8 bases, with 23 bases left between them. The chain's CDR3 is CATSSDIQANLRQQYF. CDR3 in DNA: TGTGCCACCAGCAGTGATATTCAGGCGAACCTACGGCAGCAGTACTTC.

The chain combines TRBV28 with TRBJ2-3, with 8 bases matching TRBD2. The CDR3 has 15 residues. The junction had 10 bases not matched to a gene; V was cut back by 5 bases and J by 6 bases. Germline V lookup: CDR1 MDHEN, CDR2 SYDVKM. DNA of the CDR3: TGTGCCAGCAGTCTAGCGGGCGCGGAGTGGGATACGCAGTATTTT. Translated, it gives CASSLAGAEWDTQYF.

This clone came up many times. V gene TRBV18 combines with J gene TRBJ2-5, with 7 bases matching TRBD1. The ends lost 6 bases at V and 1 base at J; junction bases unmatched: 14. The germline gives CDR1 KGHSH, CDR2 LQKENI. The CDR3 sequence is 17 residues long. The CDR3 DNA reads as TGTGCCAGCTCCCTACTCCCTCGACAGGGAGCCCAAGAGACCCAGTACTTC. It specifies CASSLLPRQGAQETQYF.

This clone was seen a few times. This specimen includes other DNA sequences encoding the same CDR3. The rearrangement joins TRBV29-1 to TRBJ1-1, with D unresolved. CDR3 length: 13 amino acids. Germline V gene lookup returns CDR1 SQVTM and CDR2 ANQGSEA. Trimming removed 3 bases from V and 4 bases from J, with 12 bases in between. The CDR3 loop is CSVDRGLGTEAFF. The DNA of the CDR3 is TGCAGCGTTGATCGGGGTCTGGGCACTGAAGCTTTCTTT.

The chain carries TRBV23-1 and TRBJ2-7; D perhaps matches TRBD2 (6 bases). TRBV23-1 is identified as an open reading frame with a role that is uncertain. CDR3 length: 16 amino acids. Trimming took 3 bases from V and 5 from J, leaving 20 bases between them. In DNA, the CDR3 is TGCGCCAGCAGTCAGCCGCCGGGACTGGATAGCGACGAGCAGTACTTC. Amino acid sequence: CASSQPPGLDSDEQYF.

In its sample, this clone was seen a few times. This sequence joins TRBV5-1 and TRBJ2-3; D gene uncertain. Germline CDR1 SGHRS, CDR2 YFSETQ. The CDR3 has 16 residues. V was clipped by 0 bases and J by 0 bases, with 11 bases between them. CDR3 nucleotides: TGCGCCAGCAGCTTGGGTTTGCGGTCTAGCACAGATACGCAGTATTTT. Its protein is CASSLGLRSSTDTQYF.

J is TRBJ2-3 and V is TRBV7-2; D gene uncertain. Between the trimmed V and J ends, which lost 0 bases and 4 bases, there was a span of 8 bases. The CDR3 sequence is 14 residues long. Germline CDR1 SGHTA, CDR2 FQGNSA. For the CDR3, the DNA is TGTGCCAGCAGCTTAGCATTGGGCGCAGATACGCAGTATTTT. It encodes CASSLALGADTQYF.